The rows below give T cell receptor beta chains drawn from one sample of a study of T cell repertoires in cytomegalovirus infection. Which antigens these TCRs recognize remains unknown. TCRdb processed the reads anew with MiXCR; each CDR3 protein has one entry. The sample lists 250,000 to 400,000 distinct CDR3 sequences, around a quarter seen once, with approximately 12% in the top ten. Sequenced material: cultured PBMCs, taken from culture after CMV antigen stimulation. Source of these receptors: a human donor in good health (CMV status not recorded). Some clones in this sample may be carry-over from other donors' samples. The CDR3 runs from the conserved cysteine through the conserved F or W. Fields, in order: D gene, J gene, V gene, clone size, CDR3 DNA, CDR3 protein. The D gene is left open where the match is weak. Expanded clones get a size class; other rows say once, few or many, or leave the size out.

D: TRBD1
J: TRBJ1-2
V: TRBV7-9
size: .
DNA: TGTGCCAGCAGCGACCAAAGCATTGTCAGGGGGCTTTATGGCTACACCTTC
CDR3: CASSDQSIVRGLYGYTF

D: TRBD1
J: TRBJ2-4
V: TRBV7-2
size: few
DNA: TGTGCCAGCAGCAAAATGGGCAGGGGGCAAAACATTCAGTACTTC
CDR3: CASSKMGRGQNIQYF

D: .
J: TRBJ1-5
V: TRBV4-3
size: .
DNA: TGCGCCAGCAGCCACGATCGACGGAGCAATCAGCCCCAGCATTTT
CDR3: CASSHDRRSNQPQHF

D: .
J: TRBJ2-1
V: TRBV27
size: .
DNA: TGTGCCAGCAGAGGTGGCGGGGTCTACAATGAGCAGTTCTTC
CDR3: CASRGGGVYNEQFF

D: TRBD2
J: TRBJ2-3
V: TRBV7-2
size: many
DNA: TGTGCCAGCAGCTCATCCGGGACTAGCGGGGAAGGGGGGACAGATACGCAGTATTTT
CDR3: CASSSSGTSGEGGTDTQYF

D: .
J: TRBJ2-1
V: TRBV10-3
size: .
DNA: TGTGCCATCAGTGGCGGGAAAAATGAGCAGTTCTTC
CDR3: CAISGGKNEQFF

D: TRBD1
J: TRBJ2-1
V: TRBV6-2/TRBV6-3
size: .
DNA: TGTGCCAGCACTACAATGGACAGGGGTGACAATGAGCAGTTCTTC
CDR3: CASTTMDRGDNEQFF

D: .
J: TRBJ1-5
V: TRBV28
size: many
DNA: TGTGCCAGCAGTTTGGACAGCTATCAGCCCCAGCATTTT
CDR3: CASSLDSYQPQHF

D: .
J: TRBJ2-7
V: TRBV5-4
size: .
DNA: TGTGCCAGCAGCTTGGGACAGGAATTCTACGAGCAGTACTTC
CDR3: CASSLGQEFYEQYF

D: TRBD2
J: TRBJ2-1
V: TRBV5-3
size: many
DNA: TGTGCCAGAAGCGAAGCGGGAGGGCACAATGAGCAGTTCTTC
CDR3: CARSEAGGHNEQFF

D: .
J: TRBJ1-2
V: TRBV6-1
size: many
DNA: TGTGCCAGCAGCGCAGACGGGTGGGGGTACTATGGCTACACCTTC
CDR3: CASSADGWGYYGYTF

D: TRBD2
J: TRBJ2-1
V: TRBV5-8
size: .
DNA: TGTGCCACTAGCGGGATGTTCTATGAGCAGTTCTTC
CDR3: CATSGMFYEQFF

D: .
J: TRBJ2-2
V: TRBV20-1
size: .
DNA: TGCAGTGCTAGTCGGCGGGGTAACACCGGGGAGCTGTTTTTT
CDR3: CSASRRGNTGELFF

D: TRBD1
J: TRBJ1-2
V: TRBV19
size: few
DNA: TGTGCCAGTAGTACCAGGACAGGACGGCCAGATCACTACACCTTC
CDR3: CASSTRTGRPDHYTF

D: .
J: TRBJ2-1
V: TRBV12-3/TRBV12-4
size: .
DNA: TGTGCCAGCAGGCCAGCCGTCCCACATGGAGGGGGGATCGGTTTCGGTGAGCAGTTCTTC
CDR3: CASRPAVPHGGGIGFGEQFF

D: .
J: TRBJ1-1
V: TRBV19
size: .
DNA: TGTGCCAGTAACTGGTGGAACACTGAAGCTTTCTTT
CDR3: CASNWWNTEAFF

D: TRBD2
J: TRBJ2-3
V: TRBV24-1
size: .
DNA: TGTGCCACCAGTGATTTGTCTAGCGGGAGTCCAGATACGCAGTATTTT
CDR3: CATSDLSSGSPDTQYF

D: TRBD2
J: TRBJ2-5
V: TRBV27
size: few
DNA: TGTGCCAGCAGTTTATCCGGACTAGCGGGGGAGACCCAGTACTTC
CDR3: CASSLSGLAGETQYF

D: .
J: TRBJ1-2
V: TRBV20-1
size: many
DNA: TGCAGTGCTAGAGTCAACCCCGGCCTAAACTATGGCTACACCTTC
CDR3: CSARVNPGLNYGYTF

D: .
J: TRBJ1-2
V: TRBV28
size: few
DNA: TGTGCCAGCAGCTGGCCCAGTGGGGGCTACACCTTC
CDR3: CASSWPSGGYTF

D: .
J: TRBJ2-3
V: TRBV6-6
size: few
DNA: TGTGCCAGCAGTGACCGACTGAGGACGGGCACAGATACGCAGTATTTT
CDR3: CASSDRLRTGTDTQYF

D: .
J: TRBJ2-1
V: TRBV7-3
size: .
DNA: TGTGCCAGCAGCTTATTCGGTCCCTACAATGAGCAGTTCTTC
CDR3: CASSLFGPYNEQFF

D: TRBD1
J: TRBJ2-5
V: TRBV5-1
size: .
DNA: TGCGCCAGCAGCTTGGGTCGGACAGGGCAAGAGACCCAGTACTTC
CDR3: CASSLGRTGQETQYF

D: .
J: TRBJ2-2
V: TRBV7-2
size: few
DNA: TGTGCCAGCAGCCGTAGCGCAAACACCGGGGAGCTGTTTTTT
CDR3: CASSRSANTGELFF

D: .
J: TRBJ1-6
V: TRBV6-5
size: many
DNA: TGTGCCAGCAGTTACTCTTCAGGGAAGGGGTCACCCCTCCACTTT
CDR3: CASSYSSGKGSPLHF

D: .
J: TRBJ1-3
V: TRBV20-1
size: .
DNA: TGCAGTGCTAGTCTCCCCTTCTCTGGAAACACCATATATTTT
CDR3: CSASLPFSGNTIYF

D: TRBD1
J: TRBJ2-6
V: TRBV11-1
size: .
DNA: TGTGCCAGCAGCTCCCACCAGGGGGCGCAAGGGGCCAACGTCCTGACTTTC
CDR3: CASSSHQGAQGANVLTF

D: .
J: TRBJ1-4
V: TRBV6-2/TRBV6-3
size: once
DNA: TGTGCCAGCAGTCCTGACGCGTACGGGGAAAAACTGTTTTTT
CDR3: CASSPDAYGEKLFF

D: .
J: TRBJ2-3
V: TRBV15
size: .
DNA: TGTGCCACCAGCCACCGGGACGGGGCTAGGACAGATACGCAGTATTTT
CDR3: CATSHRDGARTDTQYF

D: .
J: TRBJ2-5
V: TRBV27
size: .
DNA: TGTGCCAGCAGTAAAACCCGCCAAGAGACCCAGTACTTC
CDR3: CASSKTRQETQYF

D: TRBD1
J: TRBJ2-7
V: TRBV27
size: .
DNA: TGTGCCAGCAGTCCCCACAGGGGCAGGGTATACGAGCAGTACTTC
CDR3: CASSPHRGRVYEQYF

D: .
J: TRBJ2-1
V: TRBV6-2/TRBV6-3
size: few
DNA: TGTGCCAGCAGCAACGACAGCCATGAGCAGTTCTTC
CDR3: CASSNDSHEQFF

D: .
J: TRBJ2-6
V: TRBV19
size: once
DNA: .
CDR3: CASSIQVGSGANVLAF

D: .
J: TRBJ2-3
V: TRBV7-2
size: few
DNA: TGTGCCAGCAGCTTAGATTTCGGCACAGATACGCAGTATTTT
CDR3: CASSLDFGTDTQYF

D: .
J: TRBJ2-2
V: TRBV29-1
size: .
DNA: TGCAGCGTAGAGGGGGGGCTGAACACCGGGGAGCTGTTTTTT
CDR3: CSVEGGLNTGELFF

D: TRBD1
J: TRBJ2-3
V: TRBV4-1
size: few
DNA: TGCGCCAGCAGCCAAGATGGGAGGACAGGGGTAGATACGCAGTATTTT
CDR3: CASSQDGRTGVDTQYF

D: .
J: TRBJ2-3
V: TRBV6-5
size: many
DNA: TGTGCCAGCAGTTACAGTAGCCCCAGGGCAGATACGCAGTATTTT
CDR3: CASSYSSPRADTQYF

D: .
J: TRBJ1-5
V: TRBV28
size: .
DNA: TGTGCCAGCAGAGGGGGAGCAAGCAATCAGCCCCAGCATTTT
CDR3: CASRGGASNQPQHF

D: .
J: TRBJ1-4
V: TRBV30
size: few
DNA: TGTGCCTGGAGTGTAGATGAAAAACTGTTTTTT
CDR3: CAWSVDEKLFF

D: TRBD1
J: TRBJ1-3
V: TRBV11-2
size: few
DNA: TGTGCCAGCAGCCAGGCAATGTCCGGGACAGGGGGAAACACCATATATTTT
CDR3: CASSQAMSGTGGNTIYF

D: TRBD1
J: TRBJ2-7
V: TRBV7-2
size: .
DNA: TGTGCCAGCAGCTTAGTAAGCCAGGGGGCCTACGAGCAGTACTTC
CDR3: CASSLVSQGAYEQYF

D: .
J: TRBJ2-1
V: TRBV9
size: few
DNA: TGTGCCAGCAGCGTAGGACAGACAAACCCCTACAATGAGCAGTTCTTC
CDR3: CASSVGQTNPYNEQFF

D: TRBD1
J: TRBJ1-4
V: TRBV7-9
size: .
DNA: TGTGCCAGCAACGCCGGGACAGGGGTTGAAAAACTGTTTTTT
CDR3: CASNAGTGVEKLFF

D: .
J: TRBJ2-1
V: TRBV7-2
size: .
DNA: TGTGCCAGCAGCACGACCCTAGAACGTCAGCAGTTCTTC
CDR3: CASSTTLERQQFF

D: TRBD2
J: TRBJ2-5
V: TRBV7-9
size: .
DNA: TGTGCCAGCAGCTCGGGACTAGTCTCCCAAGAGACCCAGTACTTC
CDR3: CASSSGLVSQETQYF

D: .
J: TRBJ1-1
V: TRBV10-3
size: .
DNA: TGTGCCATCAGCCCCATAACAGGGACGGCTGAAGCTTTCTTT
CDR3: CAISPITGTAEAFF

D: .
J: TRBJ2-1
V: TRBV7-3
size: few
DNA: TGTGCCAGCAGCCCTCAAACAGGTTCCTACAATGAGCAGTTCTTC
CDR3: CASSPQTGSYNEQFF

D: TRBD2
J: TRBJ2-3
V: TRBV7-2
size: few
DNA: TGTGCCAGCACCCCACGGGCGGGAGCGGGAGATACGCAGTATTTT
CDR3: CASTPRAGAGDTQYF

D: .
J: TRBJ1-2
V: TRBV30
size: .
DNA: TGTGCCTGGGGAGGGGCTCACCGAGCTAACTATGGCTACACCTTC
CDR3: CAWGGAHRANYGYTF

D: .
J: TRBJ2-1
V: TRBV11-2
size: few
DNA: TGTGCCAGCAGAAGGGCTGGCAACAATGAGCAGTTCTTC
CDR3: CASRRAGNNEQFF

D: .
J: TRBJ2-1
V: TRBV10-3
size: .
DNA: TGTGCCATCAGTGACCCACAAGACAATGAGCAGTTCTTC
CDR3: CAISDPQDNEQFF

D: .
J: TRBJ1-2
V: TRBV7-2
size: many
DNA: TGTGCCAGCAGGATGGGCCCAGATAACTATGGCTACACCTTC
CDR3: CASRMGPDNYGYTF

D: TRBD2
J: TRBJ2-5
V: TRBV7-7
size: many
DNA: TGTGCTAGCAGCCTTTCACTAGCGGGACAAGAGACCCAGTACTTC
CDR3: CASSLSLAGQETQYF

D: .
J: TRBJ1-6
V: TRBV20-1
size: .
DNA: TGCAGTGCCCGTGCCGTTGATAATTCACCCCTCCACTTT
CDR3: CSARAVDNSPLHF

D: .
J: TRBJ1-1
V: TRBV7-8
size: many
DNA: TGTGCCAGCAGCTTAGCACACGTGGGGGACACTGAAGCTTTCTTT
CDR3: CASSLAHVGDTEAFF

D: .
J: TRBJ1-2
V: TRBV19
size: few
DNA: TGTGCCAGTAGTCCACTACCTTGGGGAGAGCTCACTAACTATGGCTACACCTTC
CDR3: CASSPLPWGELTNYGYTF